These 27 T cell receptor beta chains share one sample of origin, sequenced in a study of OX40 agonist ivuxolimab in advanced cancers. The data were produced by immunoSEQ multiplex PCR, yet TCRdb's version contains in-frame clones alone and is incomplete. The data hold around 21,000 clones, with around 80% observed a single time. The source material was CD4+ or CD8+ T cells sorted from blood, sampled in a trial of the OX40 agonist ivuxolimab. All receptors come from an adult with an advanced solid tumor such as melanoma, head and neck, liver or kidney cancer.

V gene TRBV14 combines with J gene TRBJ2-7; D remains ambiguous. CDR3 length: 11 residues. Germline V CDR1 and CDR2: SGHDN, FVKESK. V was pared by 1 base and J by 4 bases, with 2 bases between. The DNA of the CDR3 is TGTGCCAGCAGCCAAGGTTACGAGCAGTACTTC. Protein product: CASSQGYEQYF.

A remark on this clone: Additional DNA sequences in this sample encode the identical CDR3. The gene calls are TRBV9 and TRBJ1-2; TRBD1 agrees at 8 bases. CDR1 and CDR2 from the germline V gene are SGDLS and YYNGEE. The CDR3 spans 14 residues. The junction had 2 bases not matched to a gene; V was cut back by 2 bases and J by 2 bases. CDR3 coding DNA: TGTGCCAGCAGCGTTGGGACAGGAAACTATGGCTACACCTTC. This codes for CASSVGTGNYGYTF. The entire variable domain, with the rest obtained from reference TRBV9 and TRBJ1-2, is as follows: DSGVTQTPKHLITATGQRVTLRCSPRSGDLSVYWYQQSLDQGLQFLIQYYNGEERAKGNILERFSAQQFPDLHSELNLSSLELGDSALYFCASSVGTGNYGYTFGSGTRLTVV.

The chain combines TRBV7-9 with TRBJ2-3; D is possibly TRBD1 (5 bases). Germline V gene sequence: CDR1 SEHNR, CDR2 FQNEAQ (reference sequence). The CDR3 totals 17 residues. V was shortened by 4 bases and J by 0 bases, with 17 bases between the two germline ends. CDR3 DNA: TGTGCCAGCAGCTCACCAGCGACAGACTGGAGCACAGATACGCAGTATTTT. This encodes CASSSPATDWSTDTQYF. Looking up the rest from reference TRBV7-9 and TRBJ2-3 gives the full variable domain: DTGVSQNPRHKITKRGQNVTFRCDPISEHNRLYWYRQTLGQGPEFLTYFQNEAQLEKSRLLSDRFSAERPKGSFSTLEIQRTEQGDSAMYLCASSSPATDWSTDTQYFGPGTRLTVL.

The V call is TRBV11-2, the J call TRBJ2-3; no firm D call. The CDR3 consists of 13 residues. Germline CDR1 SGHAT, CDR2 FQNNGV. The V end was cut by 5 bases, the J end by 2 bases, with 8 bases between. The chain's CDR3 is CASSMRHTDTQYF. In nucleotides, the CDR3 is TGTGCCAGCAGCATGCGACACACAGATACGCAGTATTTT.

The rearrangement links TRBV19 to TRBJ2-3; D is possibly TRBD2 (6 bases). Per the germline V gene, CDR1 is LNHDA and CDR2 is SQIVND (reference sequence). The V end was cut by 5 bases, the J end by 6 bases, with 12 bases between. The CDR3 has 13 residues. The CDR3 DNA follows: TGTGCCAGTAGTCCGGGAGTGTCGGATACGCAGTATTTT. The encoded protein is CASSPGVSDTQYF. The variable domain in full, completed from reference TRBV19 and TRBJ2-3, reads DGGITQSPKYLFRKEGQNVTLSCEQNLNHDAMYWYRQDPGQGLRLIYYSQIVNDFQKGDIAEGYSVSREKKESFPLTVTSAQKNPTAFYLCASSPGVSDTQYFGPGTRLTVL.

The CDR3 is CASSLVSLGSVLQYF. The CDR3 DNA reads TGTGCCAGCAGTTTGGTTAGTTTAGGTTCTGTTTTGCAGTATTTT. The V call is TRBV28, the J call TRBJ2-3; no reliable D call. The CDR3 is 15 residues long. Trimming shortened V by 3 bases and J by 11 bases, and 21 bases separated the two germline ends. Germline lookup yields CDR1 MDHEN and CDR2 SYDVKM.

This chain links TRBV18 with TRBJ1-5; D not certain. V dropped 3 bases and J dropped 1 base, with 10 bases sitting between them. This CDR3 has 15 amino acids. Germline lookup yields CDR1 KGHSH and CDR2 LQKENI. The CDR3 loop is CASSPKGGSNQPQHF. As DNA, the CDR3 is TGTGCCAGCTCACCCAAGGGCGGGAGCAATCAGCCCCAGCATTTT.

This clone was detected once. The chain employs TRBV19 and TRBJ2-7, with 9 positions matching TRBD2. J was trimmed by 3 bases and V by 2 bases; bases with no gene match: 2. CDR1 is LNHDA and CDR2 is SQIVND in the germline V gene (reference sequence). The CDR3 covers 14 residues. The CDR3: CASSILAGRYEQYF. In DNA form, the CDR3 reads TGTGCCAGTAGTATACTAGCGGGACGCTACGAGCAGTACTTC.

The V call is TRBV5-6, the J call TRBJ1-5, with D possibly being TRBD1 (5 bases). V was clipped by 0 bases and J by 1 base, with 8 bases between them. This CDR3 is built from 15 residues. The germline CDR1 and CDR2 sequences are SGHDT and YYEEEE. This CDR3 is CASSLAGTSNQPQHF. The CDR3 nucleotides are TGTGCCAGCAGCTTGGCTGGGACCAGCAATCAGCCCCAGCATTTT.

The rearrangement joins TRBV27 to TRBJ2-7, with 8 nucleotides matching TRBD2. The germline V gene encodes CDR1 MNHEY and CDR2 SMNVEV (reference sequence). V shed 2 bases and J 2 bases; nucleotides not matched to a gene: 2. This CDR3 has 14 residues. Here the CDR3 DNA reads TGTGCCAGCAGTTTAGTAGCGGGACCCTACGAGCAGTACTTC. Translating it yields CASSLVAGPYEQYF.

CDR3 in DNA: TGTGCCAGTAGTATCAAAAGGACAGGCACCGGGGAGCTGTTTTTT. Translation gives CASSIKRTGTGELFF. The chain is built from TRBV19 and TRBJ2-2; 7 bases are a match to TRBD1. The CDR3 runs to 15 residues. With 3 bases clipped from V and 4 bases from J, the junction kept 5 bases outside the gene matches. From germline, CDR1 is LNHDA and CDR2 SQIVND (reference sequence).

V gene TRBV11-2 combines with J gene TRBJ2-3; TRBD2 aligns across 9 bases. The CDR3 is made up of 16 amino acids. Unmatched junction bases numbered 4, after V lost 1 base and J lost 2 bases. Per the germline V gene, CDR1 is SGHAT and CDR2 is FQNNGV. DNA for the CDR3: TGTGCCAGCAGCTTAGGGACTAGCGCCTACACAGATACGCAGTATTTT. Protein sequence: CASSLGTSAYTDTQYF.

The chain is built from TRBV9 and TRBJ1-5, with D perhaps TRBD1 (6 bases). The CDR3 length is 15 residues. Trimming pared 4 bases from V and 6 bases from J, leaving 17 bases between. Per the germline V gene, CDR1 is SGDLS and CDR2 is YYNGEE. The CDR3: CASSLSGAGGQPQHF. Here the CDR3 DNA reads TGTGCCAGCAGCCTCTCGGGGGCTGGAGGTCAGCCCCAGCATTTT.

This sequence joins TRBV19 and TRBJ2-1; 13 bases map to TRBD2. The CDR3 consists of 15 residues. Germline V gene lookup returns CDR1 LNHDA and CDR2 SQIVND (reference sequence). V shed 7 bases and J 7 bases; nucleotides not matched to a gene: 7. CDR3 amino acids: CASTRTSGSINEQFF. The CDR3 nucleotides read TGTGCCAGTACCAGGACTAGCGGGAGTATTAATGAGCAGTTCTTC.

Only a few counts were recorded for this clone. J is TRBJ1-1 and V is TRBV19; the D is unclear. The CDR3 runs to 12 residues. The V gene lost 6 bases and the J gene lost 2 bases, with 7 bases spanning the gap. Germline CDR1 is LNHDA and CDR2 is SQIVND (reference sequence). CDR3 region: CASRYGNTEAFF. The CDR3 bases are TGTGCCAGTAGGTACGGCAACACTGAAGCTTTCTTT. The entire variable domain, with the rest obtained from reference TRBV19 and TRBJ1-1, is as follows: DGGITQSPKYLFRKEGQNVTLSCEQNLNHDAMYWYRQDPGQGLRLIYYSQIVNDFQKGDIAEGYSVSREKKESFPLTVTSAQKNPTAFYLCASRYGNTEAFFGQGTRLTVV.

This rearrangement joins TRBV2 to TRBJ2-1, with 10 positions matching TRBD2. CDR1 is SNHLY, CDR2 FYNNEI, per germline. This CDR3 region has 15 residues. The J segment lost 4 bases and the V segment lost 6 bases, leaving 6 bases of the junction unmatched. DNA for the CDR3: TGTGCCAGCAGGGGGACTAGCGAGGTATACAATGAGCAGTTCTTC. Protein product: CASRGTSEVYNEQFF.

The chain combines TRBV7-9 with TRBJ2-1; 10 positions agree with TRBD2. The ends lost 5 bases at V and 8 bases at J; junction bases unmatched: 9. The CDR3 spans 15 residues. Per the germline V gene, CDR1 is SEHNR and CDR2 is FQNEAQ (reference sequence). The CDR3 nucleotides are TGTGCCAGCAGCCCACTAGCGGGAAAGGTTGATGAGCAGTTCTTC. Translated, it gives CASSPLAGKVDEQFF. The whole variable domain, remainder taken from reference TRBV7-9 and TRBJ2-1, is DTGVSQNPRHKITKRGQNVTFRCDPISEHNRLYWYRQTLGQGPEFLTYFQNEAQLEKSRLLSDRFSAERPKGSFSTLEIQRTEQGDSAMYLCASSPLAGKVDEQFFGPGTRLTVL.

The chain carries TRBV7-2 and TRBJ1-1, with 11 bases aligning to TRBD1. Losses at the gene ends were 4 bases for V and 6 bases for J; bases not matched to a gene: 4. The CDR3 contains 14 residues. CDR1 is SGHTA and CDR2 is FQGNSA in the germline V gene. CDR3 in DNA: TGTGCCAGCAGCTGGACAGGGGGCGCTTCTGAAGCTTTCTTT. Translation: CASSWTGGASEAFF.

The sample holds a few counts of this clone. This sequence joins TRBV13 and TRBJ2-7; D ambiguous. Germline CDR1 and CDR2: PRHDT and FYEKMQ (reference sequence). The CDR3 runs 14 residues. The V and J ends lost 5 bases and 5 bases respectively, with 16 bases between them. The CDR3 DNA sequence: TGTGCCAGCAGCCCCGAAAGGAAGCCCAACGAGCAGTACTTC. Its translation is CASSPERKPNEQYF.

The rearrangement links TRBV6-1 to TRBJ2-7; D ambiguous. Germline lookup yields CDR1 MNHNS and CDR2 SASEGT. The CDR3 runs to 14 residues. Between the trimmed V and J ends, which lost 5 bases and 0 bases, there was a span of 11 bases. In DNA form, the CDR3 reads TGTGCCAGCAGTATACGTGGGATCTCCTACGAGCAGTACTTC. Its protein is CASSIRGISYEQYF.

The chain uses TRBV15 and TRBJ1-5; 7 bases line up with TRBD1. The V gene end was trimmed by 9 bases and the J gene end by 1 base; junction bases not matched to a gene: 12. The CDR3 is 16 amino acids. CDR1 and CDR2 from the germline V gene are LNHNV and YYDKDF (reference sequence). CDR3 nucleotides: TGTGCCACAAAGATAGGGGGCTCCTTGAGCAATCAGCCCCAGCATTTT. It specifies CATKIGGSLSNQPQHF.

The V call is TRBV5-1, the J call TRBJ2-7; D is possibly TRBD2 (6 bases). Trimming left V 0 bases short and J 2 bases short, with 9 bases between. Germline CDR1 SGHRS, CDR2 YFSETQ. The CDR3 runs 14 residues. The CDR3 sequence: CASSLAGETYEQYF. DNA for the CDR3: TGCGCCAGCAGCTTGGCGGGAGAAACCTACGAGCAGTACTTC.

The rearrangement joins TRBV7-9 to TRBJ2-1; D possibly corresponds to TRBD1 (6 bases). Germline V CDR1 and CDR2: SEHNR, FQNEAQ (reference sequence). V gave up 5 bases and J gave up 9 bases, with 11 bases separating them. This CDR3 is built from 12 residues. The CDR3 DNA follows: TGTGCCAGCAGCCCCAGGGGCGGTGAGCAGTTCTTC. This gives the protein CASSPRGGEQFF.

This chain joins TRBV4-1 and TRBJ1-1; a weak D match, TRBD1 (5 bases). Germline CDR1 and CDR2: MGHRA and YSYEKL. This CDR3 contains 16 residues. Trimming removed 4 bases from V and 0 bases from J, with 15 bases in between. The CDR3, as DNA: TGCGCCAGCAGCCGCCCTGGAGGGGCGGTGAACACTGAAGCTTTCTTT. Its protein is CASSRPGGAVNTEAFF.

The chain uses TRBV9 and TRBJ2-7, with a possible D match to TRBD1 (7 bases). CDR3 length: 15 residues. V shed 4 bases and J shed 2 bases, with 16 bases lying between them. CDR1 and CDR2 (germline): SGDLS, YYNGEE. CDR3 in DNA: TGTGCCAGCAGCCCAGGGGGGAATGGGGCCTACGAGCAGTACTTC. Translating gives CASSPGGNGAYEQYF.

The rearrangement uses TRBV9 and TRBJ2-3; 7 bases agree with TRBD2. The CDR3 has 16 residues. CDR1 is SGDLS, CDR2 YYNGEE, per germline. V lost 2 bases to trimming and J lost 0 bases; unmatched junction nucleotides: 6. CDR3 sequence reads: CASSVESGLSTDTQYF. The CDR3 coding sequence is TGTGCCAGCAGCGTGGAATCGGGACTAAGCACAGATACGCAGTATTTT.

The V call is TRBV5-1, the J call TRBJ2-1, with D possibly called TRBD1 or TRBD2 (5 bases each). Germline V gene lookup returns CDR1 SGHRS and CDR2 YFSETQ. The CDR3 is 14 amino acids. Trimming cost V 1 base and J 7 bases, with 12 bases left between them. CDR3 nucleotides: TGCGCCAGCAGCTTGAGGGACCCGAGGAATGAGCAGTTCTTC. Its protein is CASSLRDPRNEQFF.